The 29 T cell receptor beta chains in this list originate from one sample, sequenced in a study of CD8+CD57+ T cells in acquired aplastic anemia. Genomic DNA served as template for TCR beta VDJ and CDR3 profiling. Via MiXCR, TCRdb re-called the reads, giving one row per CDR3 protein. The table includes 180,000 or so distinct CDR3 sequences, 63% detected once. Sequencing involved patients with CD8+CD57+ cell expansion previously shown by flow cytometry. The sequencing input was sorted CD4+, CD8+, or CD8+CD57+ T cells (not recorded which) from PBMCs. Source of these receptors: a human donor with aplastic anemia.

This clonotype was seen many times. The chain carries TRBV7-8 and TRBJ1-2, with 8 bases aligning to TRBD1. V lost 1 base, J lost 14 bases, and 9 bases stayed unmatched. Per the germline V gene, CDR1 is SGHVS and CDR2 is FQNEAQ. The CDR3 is 13 amino acids. The DNA of the CDR3 is TGTGCCAGCAGCTTAGGGACAGGGTTCGGGATAACCTTC. This codes for CASSLGTGFGITF.

This chain joins TRBV7-6 and TRBJ2-7, with 8 bases aligning to TRBD2. The V gene's germline CDR1 is SGHVS and CDR2 FNYEAQ. The CDR3 has 15 residues. Unmatched junction bases numbered 6, after V lost 0 bases and J lost 5 bases. Written as DNA, the CDR3 is TGTGCCAGCAGCTTAGCAAGCGGGAGCTTGAACGAGCAGTACTTC. Protein: CASSLASGSLNEQYF.

The gene calls are TRBV7-9 and TRBJ1-1, with no clear D. The V end lost 3 bases, the J end lost 1 base, and 9 bases lay between the germline ends. The CDR3 contains 14 residues. Germline V gene sequence: CDR1 SEHNR, CDR2 FQNEAQ (reference sequence). The CDR3 spells CASSFYRGNTEAFF. For the CDR3, the DNA is TGTGCCAGCAGCTTCTACAGAGGGAACACTGAAGCTTTCTTT.

The rearrangement uses TRBV11-2 and TRBJ2-6; D unresolved. The CDR3 has 15 amino acids. The germline V and J ends were trimmed by 8 bases and 0 bases, with 11 bases remaining between them. Germline CDR1 and CDR2: SGHAT and FQNNGV. CDR3: CASGRAISGANVLTF. CDR3 DNA sequence: TGTGCCAGCGGACGTGCCATCTCTGGGGCCAACGTCCTGACTTTC.

The chain links TRBV2 to TRBJ1-1; tentatively, D is TRBD1 (6 bases). Germline CDR1 SNHLY, CDR2 FYNNEI. With 7 bases removed from V and 4 bases from J, the gap between germline ends came to 10 bases. CDR3 length equals 12 residues. The DNA for the CDR3 is TGTGCCAGCACCGTGGGGGCCACTGAAGCTTTCTTT. It encodes CASTVGATEAFF.

With regard to this clonotype: A read error may be the cause here, since a much bigger clone is one base away. The rearrangement joins TRBV6-5 to TRBJ1-3, with D possibly matching TRBD1 (6 bases). The CDR3 is 14 residues long. Germline assignment: CDR1 MNHEY and CDR2 SVGAGI. CDR3 in amino acids: CANSRQDSGNTIYF. CDR3 DNA sequence: TGTGCCAACAGTAGACAGGACTCTGGAAACACCATATATTTT.

The rearrangement links TRBV12-3 or TRBV12-4 to TRBJ1-1, with no clear D. Trimming removed 3 bases at V and 0 bases at J, with 8 bases between. CDR3 length: 14 residues. CDR3 DNA sequence: TGTGCCAGCAGTTTTCAGGCGGTGAACACTGAAGCTTTCTTT. It codes for CASSFQAVNTEAFF.

This clonotype has only a few counts. The genes are TRBV15 and TRBJ2-7; D may be TRBD2 (5 bases). The CDR3 runs 14 residues. Deletions cut 0 bases from V and 2 bases from J, with 8 bases between. CDR1 LNHNV and CDR2 YYDKDF come from the germline V gene (reference sequence). DNA for the CDR3: TGTGCCACCAGCAGAGAGGCGGGCCCCTACGAGCAGTACTTC. It translates to CATSREAGPYEQYF.

This clonotype was seen a handful of times. The chain has TRBV27 and TRBJ1-5; D remains unclear. The CDR3 length is 12 residues. CDR1 is MNHEY, CDR2 SMNVEV, per germline (reference sequence). Deletions cut 8 bases from V and 4 bases from J, with 9 bases between. The CDR3 coding sequence is TGTGCCAGCCAGGCTTTAAATCAGCCCCAGCATTTT. Protein product: CASQALNQPQHF.

The J gene is TRBJ2-5, the V gene TRBV28, with 7 nucleotides matching TRBD1. Per the germline V gene, CDR1 is MDHEN and CDR2 is SYDVKM. This CDR3 is 15 amino acids long. The J segment lost 1 base and the V segment lost 5 bases, leaving 7 bases of the junction unmatched. Here the CDR3 reads CASSPTTGRQETQYF. CDR3 coding DNA: TGTGCCAGCAGTCCTACGACAGGGCGCCAAGAGACCCAGTACTTC.

The chain combines TRBV11-3 with TRBJ1-2, with a possible D match to TRBD1 (6 bases). V shed 5 bases and J shed 7 bases, with 20 bases lying between them. There are 15 residues in the CDR3. Looked up from germline, CDR1 is SGHNT and CDR2 is YENEEA. The CDR3 spells CASSPKSGGLGGYTF. The CDR3 DNA sequence: TGTGCCAGCAGCCCGAAAAGCGGGGGGCTAGGTGGCTACACCTTC.

The chain uses TRBV2 and TRBJ1-1; 7 bases fit TRBD1. The CDR3 runs 14 residues. Germline values: CDR1 SNHLY, CDR2 FYNNEI. V lost 7 bases and J lost 6; bases outside the gene matches: 11. As DNA, the CDR3 is TGTGCCAGCACCCTAGGGGGCTCTACCGCTGAAGCTTTCTTT. Protein: CASTLGGSTAEAFF.

This chain links TRBV19 with TRBJ1-1; D possibly corresponds to TRBD1 (5 bases). The V end was cut by 10 bases, the J end by 4 bases, with 16 bases between. CDR3 length equals 13 residues. Germline V gene lookup returns CDR1 LNHDA and CDR2 SQIVND (reference sequence). Written as DNA, the CDR3 is TGTGCCACCCGCTGGAGGGGCGGCACTGAAGCTTTCTTT. This codes for CATRWRGGTEAFF.

The J gene is TRBJ2-7, the V gene TRBV7-2; the D is unclear. Germline V gene data show CDR1 as SGHTA and CDR2 as FQGNSA. V was cut by 0 bases and J by 2 bases, with 8 bases left in between. The CDR3 is 14 amino acids. Written as DNA, the CDR3 is TGTGCCAGCAGCTTAGCAGGTCCCACCTACGAGCAGTACTTC. Its protein product is CASSLAGPTYEQYF.

As to this clonotype: At one of its ends the junction is not consistent with the germline gene, which may arise from a read error. The CDR3 nucleotides read TGTGCCAGCAGTGAATCGCTATCCCTCGACACCATGTATTTT. Protein: CASSESLSLDTMYF. V gene TRBV6-1 combines with J gene TRBJ1-3; D gene uncertain. Per the germline V gene, CDR1 is MNHNS and CDR2 is SASEGT. This CDR3 contains 14 residues.

Written as DNA, the CDR3 is TGTGCCACCAGCAGAGATCGCTGGGCCCGTGAAAAACTGTTTTTT. Amino acid sequence: CATSRDRWAREKLFF. The V gene is TRBV15, the J gene TRBJ1-4, with no clear D. V shed 0 bases and J shed 7 bases, with 12 bases lying between them. The CDR3 length is 15 residues. CDR1 is LNHNV and CDR2 is YYDKDF in the germline V gene (reference sequence).

This chain joins TRBV5-4 and TRBJ1-2; D may be TRBD1 (5 bases). The CDR3 runs to 13 residues. The V and J ends lost 5 bases and 4 bases respectively, with 12 bases between them. From germline, CDR1 is SGHNT and CDR2 YYREEE (reference sequence). DNA for the CDR3: TGTGCCAGCAGTCCGGGACGGAGCTATGGCTACACCTTC. It specifies CASSPGRSYGYTF.

This clonotype was seen at least ten times. The CDR3 protein is CASRAGEDGELFF. In nucleotides, the CDR3 is TGTGCCAGCAGAGCAGGGGAGGACGGGGAGCTGTTTTTT. The chain links TRBV6-5 to TRBJ2-2; D possibly uses TRBD1 or TRBD2 (6 bases each). V lost 6 bases to trimming and J lost 7 bases, with 12 bases between them. From germline, CDR1 is MNHEY and CDR2 SVGAGI. The CDR3 totals 13 residues.

This chain connects TRBV19 to TRBJ1-1, with D hard to call. Germline CDR1 LNHDA, CDR2 SQIVND (reference sequence). This CDR3 spans 16 amino acids. Trimming took 3 bases from V and 2 from J, leaving 16 bases between them. CDR3 sequence: CASSIGPKLPNTEAFF. The CDR3 nucleotides are TGTGCCAGTAGTATTGGTCCGAAACTACCTAACACTGAAGCTTTCTTT.

J is TRBJ2-3 and V is TRBV20-1; D not certain. Germline values: CDR1 DFQATT, CDR2 SNEGSKA (reference sequence). Trimming shortened V by 3 bases and J by 6 bases, and 7 bases separated the two germline ends. The CDR3 extends over 11 amino acids. Here the CDR3 DNA reads TGCAGTGCTAGGGACGCTGATACGCAGTATTTT. Translation gives CSARDADTQYF.

The chain employs TRBV24-1 and TRBJ2-1; 7 nucleotides align to TRBD2. Trimming cost V 1 base and J 0 bases; bases outside gene matches: 11. Germline CDR1 is KGHDR and CDR2 is SFDVKD. This CDR3 is 19 amino acids long. CDR3: CATSDLGYASGSSYNEQFF. In DNA, the CDR3 is TGTGCCACCAGTGATTTAGGGTATGCTAGCGGTAGCTCCTACAATGAGCAGTTCTTC.

This clonotype was seen only a few times. The genes are TRBV20-1 and TRBJ1-5; D ambiguous. The CDR3 has 13 amino acids. V shed 3 bases and J shed 2 bases, with 8 bases lying between them. Germline CDR1 is DFQATT and CDR2 is SNEGSKA (reference sequence). CDR3 sequence: CSASKDGNQPQHF. The CDR3 nucleotides are TGCAGTGCTAGTAAGGATGGCAATCAGCCCCAGCATTTT.

The V gene is TRBV9, the J gene TRBJ1-2; no firm D call. The ends were cut back, 5 bases at V and 3 bases at J, with 11 bases in the middle. Germline V lookup: CDR1 SGDLS, CDR2 YYNGEE. CDR3 length: 13 residues. The CDR3 DNA is TGTGCCAGCAGTACCAGATTGTACTATGGCTACACCTTC. Translating it yields CASSTRLYYGYTF. Full variable domain (outside the CDR3, taken from reference TRBV9 and TRBJ1-2): DSGVTQTPKHLITATGQRVTLRCSPRSGDLSVYWYQQSLDQGLQFLIQYYNGEERAKGNILERFSAQQFPDLHSELNLSSLELGDSALYFCASSTRLYYGYTFGSGTRLTVV.

V is TRBV2 and J is TRBJ2-7; TRBD1 matches at 8 bases. CDR3 length: 14 amino acids. J lost 6 bases, V lost 6 bases, and 10 bases had no gene match. Germline CDR1 SNHLY, CDR2 FYNNEI. CDR3 in DNA: TGTGCCAGCAGCCCGGACAGGGACTGGTCCGAGCAGTACTTC. Translation gives CASSPDRDWSEQYF.

Of note for this clonotype: Germline is not matched at one junction end, which may reflect a read error. The chain uses TRBV10-2 and TRBJ1-5; D gene uncertain. The CDR3 is 15 amino acids. Germline CDR1 reads WSHSY; CDR2 reads SAAADI. The CDR3 is CASSYDGRLNQPQHF. DNA of the CDR3: TGTGCCAGCAGTTACGACGGACGGCTCAATCAGCCCCAGCATTTT.

V is TRBV15 and J is TRBJ2-7, with TRBD1 identical over 7 bases. The CDR3 totals 12 residues. Losses at the gene ends were 8 bases for V and 5 bases for J; bases not matched to a gene: 6. From germline, CDR1 is LNHNV and CDR2 YYDKDF (reference sequence). The CDR3 region is CATSRTGNEQYF. The DNA for the CDR3 is TGTGCCACCTCCCGGACAGGCAACGAGCAGTACTTC.

V is TRBV10-3 and J is TRBJ1-2; D unresolved. From germline, CDR1 is ENHRY and CDR2 SYGVKD. The V and J ends lost 0 bases and 7 bases respectively, with 3 bases between them. The CDR3 runs 11 residues. The CDR3 reads CAISESIGYTF. In DNA form, the CDR3 reads TGTGCCATCAGTGAGTCGATTGGCTACACCTTC.

This sequence joins TRBV7-6 and TRBJ2-7, with 12 positions matching TRBD2. Germline lookup yields CDR1 SGHVS and CDR2 FNYEAQ. Losses at the gene ends were 5 bases for V and 12 bases for J; bases not matched to a gene: 8. This CDR3 is 13 amino acids long. The chain's CDR3 is CASSNPGTSGRYF. The CDR3 nucleotides read TGTGCCAGCAGCAATCCCGGGACTAGCGGGCGGTACTTC.

This clonotype came up once. The CDR3 DNA is TGCAGTGCCATGCCGCCTCTCCCCAGCACAGATACGCAGTATTTT. Residues: CSAMPPLPSTDTQYF. The rearrangement links TRBV20-1 to TRBJ2-3; no definite D call. V shed 6 bases and J shed 0 bases, with 16 bases lying between them. CDR1 is DFQATT, CDR2 SNEGSKA, per germline (reference sequence). The CDR3 totals 15 residues.